This note documents a single TCR beta chain sequence. What it recognizes is unknown. This specimen comes from a study of cytomegalovirus exposure and HLA in healthy donors. Study findings and constraints: One variant, a missense change in DCLRE1C, was linked in a later analysis to TCR beta V- and J-gene trimming. Despite most TCR sequences being rare, some public TCRs occurred in many donors.

The germline V gene encodes CDR1 SGHRS and CDR2 YFSETQ. CDR3 length equals 16 residues. Germline trimming cut 4 bases from V and 2 bases from J; bases unmatched to any gene: 10. The PCR used 60 Vbeta and 13 Jbeta primers. Profiling relied on immunoSEQ multiplex PCR, and the TCRdb table lists in-frame clones only, not all of them. The sample includes 95,000 to 150,000 clones, 80% of them seen just once. This clonotype was sampled from a female donor in good health and CMV-seronegative. The sequencing input was PBMCs. This sequence joins TRBV5-1 and TRBJ2-3; 7 nucleotides line up with TRBD1. The CDR3 sequence: CASSTMADRPTDTQYF. CDR3 bases: TGCGCCAGCAGCACCATGGCGGACAGGCCCACAGATACGCAGTATTTT.